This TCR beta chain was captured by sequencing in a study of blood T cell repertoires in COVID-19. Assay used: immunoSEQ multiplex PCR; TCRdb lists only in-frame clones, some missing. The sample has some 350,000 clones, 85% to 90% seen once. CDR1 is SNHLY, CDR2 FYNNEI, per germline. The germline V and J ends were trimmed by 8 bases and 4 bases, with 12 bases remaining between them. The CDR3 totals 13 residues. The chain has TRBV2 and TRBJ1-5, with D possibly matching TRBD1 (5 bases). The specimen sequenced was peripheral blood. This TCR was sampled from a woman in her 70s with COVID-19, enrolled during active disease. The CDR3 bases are TGTGCCAGCGACCCAGGGTTTAATCAGCCCCAGCATTTT. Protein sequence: CASDPGFNQPQHF.